This is a list of T cell receptor beta chains from one sample in a study of cytomegalovirus exposure and HLA in healthy donors. The method was immunoSEQ multiplex PCR; TCRdb's version includes in-frame clones alone and lacks a portion of them. Of about 140,000 clones listed, 70% to 75% are singletons. Sequencing used PBMCs. Every receptor here comes from a middle-aged woman in good health and CMV-seronegative. CDR3s include the opening cysteine and the closing phenylalanine or tryptophan.

TRBV9 | CASTSIKTPIGTQYF
TRBV6-5 | CASSYRPGQSYNEQFF
TRBV5-4 | CASSSPGGSYNEQFF
TRBV11-1 | CASSLRNRAGTDTQYF
TRBV4-1 | CASSQDWVARQFF
TRBV27 | CASFPNKRLYYGYTF
TRBV4-3 | CASSQSGTENSPLHF
TRBV5-6 | CASSRGLTGELFF
TRBV29-1 | CSVDTDRANTEAFF
TRBV4-2 | CASSHATGQTQSTDTQYF
TRBV28 | CASSEAGTVVRKLFF
TRBV5-4 | CASSLAQTEQFF
TRBV7-2 | CASSLRENSPLHF
TRBV7-9 | CASSSYSGGATDTQYF
TRBV7-6 | CASSLEGDSPLHF
TRBV11-2 | CASSLGRAAGNTIYF
TRBV7-6 | CASSFPKRGLFF
TRBV18 | CASSPRGMAGNTIYF
TRBV6-5 | CASGPLSRADTQYF
TRBV29-1 | CSVEDLGQQSSYNEQFF
TRBV4-1 | CASSQDYGTPEETQYF
TRBV10-3 | CAIRLQGGNTEAFF
TRBV28 | CASSLIGGNTEAFF
TRBV18 | CASSPRIAEAFF
TRBV5-1 | CASSSYPGQGGNTEAFF
TRBV27 | CASSLQGNGYTF
TRBV7-9 | CASSPGGAGELFF
TRBV27 | CASSPTGGGTGELFF
TRBV15 | CATSRDGVTGVPYEQYF
TRBV10-3 | CAISGTGGWYEQFF
TRBV14 | CASSPGQAFTGTEAFF
TRBV7-9 | CASSQRQGATTGELFF
TRBV2 | CASGTGPWAEAFF
TRBV7-8 | CASSLALKGNTIYF
TRBV5-1 | CASSLDGIRMNTEAFF
TRBV11-1 | CASSLRDRGRDTQYF